Below are 14 T cell receptor beta chains sequenced from a single sample in a study of regulatory T cells in long-lasting Graves disease. Library construction for TCR beta used iRepertoire HTBI primers and Arm-PCR of CDR3 regions. TCRdb reprocessed the multiplex PCR reads via MiXCR and lists one record per CDR3 protein. The profile shows approximately 350,000 distinct CDR3 sequences, around 16% of them singletons. Time point of the sample: newly diagnosed GD, antithyroid drugs for less than 3 months. The TCR library was made from RNA that had been extracted from PBMCs in TRIzol. The same data also went into a second study, on T cells in Graves' hyperthyroidism and ophthalmopathy.

Sequencing was performed on peripheral blood mononuclear cells (PBMCs), taken at new diagnosis, from a patient treated with antithyroid drugs. Receptor source: a woman aged 18 to 35 with Graves disease.

The chain is built from TRBV30 and TRBJ2-1; D not certain. With 2 bases removed from V and 12 bases from J, the gap between germline ends came to 8 bases. The CDR3 extends over 10 amino acids. Germline loops: CDR1 GTSNPN, CDR2 SVGIG (reference sequence). The CDR3 protein is CAWSQAGQFF. The CDR3 nucleotides read TGTGCCTGGAGTCAGGCAGGGCAGTTCTTC.

This clonotype has a count of ten or more. V gene TRBV5-1 combines with J gene TRBJ2-7; the D gene is possibly TRBD1 (7 bases). Germline CDR1 is SGHRS and CDR2 is YFSETQ. The length of the CDR3 is 15 residues. The ends were cut back, 4 bases at V and 3 bases at J, with 17 bases in the middle. The CDR3 is CASSTGGTDGYEQYF. Written as DNA, the CDR3 is TGCGCCAGCAGCACTGGCGGGACAGACGGCTACGAGCAGTACTTC.

Many counts were recorded for this clonotype. The chain joins TRBV7-9 to TRBJ1-1; D is undetermined. The CDR3 extends over 14 amino acids. Trimming cost V 1 base and J 4 bases, with 10 bases left between them. Germline CDR1 is SEHNR and CDR2 is FQNEAQ (reference sequence). CDR3 loop: CASSLGYSPTEAFF. The CDR3 bases are TGTGCCAGCAGCTTAGGATACTCACCCACTGAAGCTTTCTTT.

This clonotype was observed at least ten times. The chain has TRBV30 and TRBJ2-7; D is uncertain. There are 11 residues in the CDR3. Looked up from germline, CDR1 is GTSNPN and CDR2 is SVGIG (reference sequence). The V end lost 2 bases, the J end lost 4 bases, and 6 bases lay between the germline ends. The CDR3: CAWSSGYEQYF. The DNA of the CDR3 is TGTGCCTGGAGTTCCGGGTACGAGCAGTACTTC.

This clonotype was counted ten times or more. The rearrangement joins TRBV28 to TRBJ2-7; D is perhaps TRBD1 (5 bases). The CDR3 extends over 14 amino acids. V lost 8 bases, J lost 5 bases, and 19 bases lay in between. CDR1 is MDHEN and CDR2 is SYDVKM in the germline V gene. DNA for the CDR3: TGTGCCAGCGAGTTTTCGGGTGGCAGGGACGAGCAGTACTTC. This gives the protein CASEFSGGRDEQYF. Looking up the rest from reference TRBV28 and TRBJ2-7 gives the full variable domain: DVKVTQSSRYLVKRTGEKVFLECVQDMDHENMFWYRQDPGLGLRLIYFSYDVKMKEKGDIPEGYSVSREKKERFSLILESASTNQTSMYLCASEFSGGRDEQYFGPGTRLTVT.

The V and J genes are TRBV20-1 and TRBJ1-1; TRBD1 is a possible D gene (5 bases). The CDR3 runs 13 residues. Trimming removed 6 bases from V and 4 bases from J, with 15 bases in between. CDR1 and CDR2 (germline): DFQATT, SNEGSKA (reference sequence). In nucleotides, the CDR3 is TGCAGTGCCCAAGGAGGGGTCATCACTGAAGCTTTCTTT. Translated: CSAQGGVITEAFF.

Many counts were recorded for this clonotype. This rearrangement joins TRBV11-1 to TRBJ1-1, with D possibly matching TRBD1 (5 bases). This CDR3 is 14 amino acids long. The ends were cut back, 4 bases at V and 0 bases at J, with 9 bases in the middle. Germline CDR1 reads SGHAT; CDR2 reads FQDESV (reference sequence). For the CDR3, the DNA is TGTGCCAGCAGCTGGGGGGGGATGAACACTGAAGCTTTCTTT. Its translation: CASSWGGMNTEAFF.

This clonotype was counted at least ten times. This chain joins TRBV2 and TRBJ2-1; no definite D call. The germline V gene has CDR1 SNHLY and CDR2 FYNNEI. Trimming removed 6 bases at V and 4 bases at J, with 10 bases between. There are 13 residues in the CDR3. This CDR3 reads CASSELGYNEQFF. CDR3 DNA sequence: TGTGCCAGCAGCGAACTGGGATACAATGAGCAGTTCTTC.

This clonotype was seen only once. DNA for the CDR3: TGCAGTTGCACCCCGGGACAGCCTTGGGCAGATACGCAGTATTTT. Amino acids: CSCTPGQPWADTQYF. The rearrangement joins TRBV20-1 to TRBJ2-3, with 7 bases identical to TRBD1. V dropped 8 bases and J dropped 4; count of bases not matched to a gene: 15. The CDR3 covers 15 residues. The germline CDR1 and CDR2 sequences are DFQATT and SNEGSKA (reference sequence).

This clonotype was seen at least ten times. The chain uses TRBV6-1 and TRBJ1-6; 11 nucleotides match TRBD1. With V trimmed by 6 bases and J by 10 bases, 8 bases remained unmatched. Germline V gene lookup returns CDR1 MNHNS and CDR2 SASEGT. The CDR3 contains 15 residues. This chain's CDR3 is CASRDPGQGGSPLHF. The CDR3 bases are TGTGCCAGCAGAGATCCGGGACAGGGGGGGTCACCCCTCCACTTT.

This clonotype was recorded at least ten times. This chain uses TRBV4-2 with TRBJ2-7; D unclear. CDR1 is LGHNA and CDR2 is YNFKEQ in the germline V gene. V was trimmed by 0 bases and J by 4 bases, leaving 7 bases between them. CDR3 length: 13 residues. The CDR3 DNA sequence: TGTGCCAGCAGCCAAGATCCAATTTACGAGCAGTACTTC. Its protein is CASSQDPIYEQYF.

This clonotype was observed at least ten times. The chain recombines TRBV18 with TRBJ2-3; TRBD2 aligns across 8 bases. The germline V gene has CDR1 KGHSH and CDR2 LQKENI. CDR3 length: 16 amino acids. Unmatched junction bases numbered 19, after V lost 7 bases and J lost 10 bases. CDR3 residues: CASLPGLVRQGGAQYF. The CDR3 region has the DNA TGTGCCAGCTTGCCGGGACTAGTCCGCCAAGGGGGTGCGCAGTATTTT.

This clonotype was found once. The rearrangement uses TRBV5-1 and TRBJ2-2, with 7 bases aligning to TRBD2. Germline V CDR1 and CDR2: SGHRS, YFSETQ. The CDR3 extends over 16 amino acids. V lost 4 bases to trimming and J lost 6 bases; unmatched junction nucleotides: 12. The CDR3 DNA follows: TGCGCCAGCAGCCCCCGACCCGGACTAGTGGCCGGGGAGCTGTTTTTT. Translation: CASSPRPGLVAGELFF.

Comments on this clonotype: Its ends do not fully match the called genes, so a read error is possible. The chain is built from TRBV30 and TRBJ2-2, with 7 positions matching TRBD1. Germline lookup yields CDR1 GTSNPN and CDR2 SVGIG (reference sequence). The CDR3 sequence is 11 residues long. CDR3 residues: CAFGITGVLFF. The CDR3 nucleotides read TGTGCCTTCGGGATTACAGGGGTGCTGTTTTTT.